The 21 T cell receptor beta chains below come from one sample, sequenced in a study of T-cell reconstitution after alpha-beta-depleted transplantation in children. Preparation of the TCRbeta library was carried out with unique molecular identifiers. One entry per CDR3 protein results from TCRdb running MiXCR on the PCR reads. The sample contains 200,000 to 250,000 distinct CDR3 sequences, 8% to 10% of which appear only once. Specimen: PBMCs from the stem cell graft donor, collected from the stem cell graft. The source is a human donor who donated a stem cell graft to a child with acute lymphoblastic leukemia.

This clonotype was found many times. The chain combines TRBV12-3 or TRBV12-4 with TRBJ1-5; D gene uncertain. This CDR3 is built from 14 residues. Trimming took 0 bases from V and 1 from J, leaving 4 bases between them. As DNA, the CDR3 is TGTGCCAGCAGTTTAGCTCGGAGCAATCAGCCCCAGCATTTT. Protein sequence: CASSLARSNQPQHF.

The rearrangement uses TRBV6-5 and TRBJ1-1; 7 bases fit TRBD1. This CDR3 contains 15 residues. Germline V gene sequence: CDR1 MNHEY, CDR2 SVGAGI. After removal of 0 bases from V and 4 bases from J, the junction contained 5 bases not matched to a gene. CDR3 sequence reads: CASSYSPQGTTEAFF. DNA of the CDR3: TGTGCCAGCAGTTACTCACCACAGGGGACCACTGAAGCTTTCTTT.

The sample holds a few counts of this clonotype. One end of the junction fails to match germline, which may point to a read error. The chain recombines TRBV4-1 with TRBJ1-4; the D gene is possibly TRBD1 (5 bases). Per germline, CDR1 MGHRA and CDR2 YSYEKL. The CDR3 is 13 residues long. This chain's CDR3 is CASSQEIGGDGTF. The CDR3 nucleotides read TGCGCCAGCAGCCAAGAAATTGGAGGGGACGGGACGTTT.

The chain is built from TRBV20-1 and TRBJ2-7; D ambiguous. CDR3 length: 14 residues. Germline V lookup: CDR1 DFQATT, CDR2 SNEGSKA (reference sequence). V was cut by 1 base and J by 2 bases, with 12 bases left in between. The CDR3 sequence: CSARVPGIAYEQYF. The CDR3, as DNA: TGCAGTGCTAGAGTACCAGGAATCGCCTACGAGCAGTACTTC.

The chain links TRBV27 to TRBJ2-3; D is perhaps TRBD1 or TRBD2 (6 bases each). Germline V lookup: CDR1 MNHEY, CDR2 SMNVEV (reference sequence). The V gene lost 2 bases and the J gene lost 0 bases, with 15 bases spanning the gap. The CDR3 is 17 residues long. CDR3 loop: CASSLILGGGSTDTQYF. The CDR3, as DNA: TGTGCCAGCAGTTTAATCCTCGGGGGCGGAAGCACAGATACGCAGTATTTT.

This clonotype was found many times. This rearrangement joins TRBV3-1 to TRBJ2-5; D not resolved. CDR1 is LGHDT and CDR2 is YNNKEL in the germline V gene (reference sequence). The CDR3 is 14 residues long. V lost 2 bases to trimming and J lost 2 bases, with 9 bases between them. The CDR3: CASSQITKQETQYF. The CDR3, as DNA: TGTGCCAGCAGCCAAATAACAAAGCAAGAGACCCAGTACTTC.

This clonotype was recorded many times. V gene TRBV11-2 combines with J gene TRBJ2-1; D gene ambiguous. V was shortened by 0 bases and J by 8 bases, with 11 bases between the two germline ends. The CDR3 length is 14 residues. The V gene's germline CDR1 is SGHAT and CDR2 FQNNGV. The CDR3 DNA follows: TGTGCCAGCAGCTTAGACTCCGGGTCGGATGAGCAGTTCTTC. This encodes CASSLDSGSDEQFF.

This chain links TRBV6-6 with TRBJ1-5; D gene ambiguous. V gave up 8 bases and J gave up 5 bases, with 13 bases separating them. The CDR3 has 13 amino acids. Germline CDR1 reads MNHNY; CDR2 reads SVGAGI (reference sequence). CDR3 residues: CASLHEWDQPQHF. The CDR3 DNA sequence: TGTGCCAGCCTCCATGAGTGGGATCAGCCCCAGCATTTT.

This clonotype was picked up many times. CDR3 bases: TGCGCCAGCAGCTTGGGAGGGGGAGAGACCCAGTACTTC. Its translation: CASSLGGGETQYF. The chain employs TRBV5-1 and TRBJ2-5; a possible D gene is TRBD1 (6 bases). The CDR3 extends over 13 amino acids. Germline-derived CDR1 and CDR2 are SGHRS and YFSETQ. V lost 0 bases, J lost 4 bases, and 7 bases lay in between. Based on the CDR3 plus reference TRBV5-1 and TRBJ2-5, the full variable domain is KAGVTQTPRYLIKTRGQQVTLSCSPISGHRSVSWYQQTPGQGLQFLFEYFSETQRNKGNFPGRFSGRQFSNSRSEMNVSTLELGDSALYLCASSLGGGETQYFGPGTRLLVL.

This clonotype appeared a few times. This rearrangement joins TRBV12-3 or TRBV12-4 to TRBJ1-3, with 11 positions matching TRBD1. The CDR3 loop spans 18 amino acids. V lost 4 bases, J lost 3 bases, and 11 bases stayed unmatched. The CDR3 nucleotides are TGTGCCAGCAGTTCTACCCTCGGACAGGGGGCTTTTGGAAACACCATATATTTT. Protein sequence: CASSSTLGQGAFGNTIYF.

The rearrangement uses TRBV4-1 and TRBJ1-1; D is perhaps TRBD1 (5 bases). This CDR3 is 14 amino acids long. Trimming cost V 6 bases and J 3 bases, with 14 bases left between them. CDR1 is MGHRA, CDR2 YSYEKL, per germline. CDR3 DNA: TGCGCCAGCAGACTTGACCAGGGTTACACTGAAGCTTTCTTT. This codes for CASRLDQGYTEAFF.

The V and J genes are TRBV4-2 and TRBJ2-3; 7 nucleotides agree with TRBD2. Germline CDR1 is LGHNA and CDR2 is YNFKEQ. The junction had 12 bases not matched to a gene; V was cut back by 8 bases and J by 7 bases. This CDR3 comprises 14 residues. Here the CDR3 reads CASGPAGELNTQYF. DNA for the CDR3: TGTGCCAGCGGTCCGGCGGGGGAGCTTAATACGCAGTATTTT.

The sample holds many counts of this clonotype. The gene calls are TRBV3-1 and TRBJ1-1, with unresolved D. Germline V gene lookup returns CDR1 LGHDT and CDR2 YNNKEL (reference sequence). The CDR3 spans 13 residues. V was clipped by 1 base and J by 1 base, with 4 bases between them. The CDR3 region has the DNA TGTGCCAGCAGCCAAGGTGAGAACACTGAAGCTTTCTTT. Encoded protein: CASSQGENTEAFF.

At least ten counts were recorded for this clonotype. The genes are TRBV5-1 and TRBJ1-1; no definite D call. Trimming left V 0 bases short and J 2 bases short, with 8 bases between. Germline CDR1 reads SGHRS; CDR2 reads YFSETQ. This CDR3 region has 14 residues. CDR3 in amino acids: CASSLAEVNTEAFF. CDR3 DNA sequence: TGCGCCAGCAGCTTGGCCGAGGTTAACACTGAAGCTTTCTTT.

Many counts were recorded for this clonotype. The chain joins TRBV20-1 to TRBJ1-1; D remains ambiguous. The CDR3 totals 12 residues. V was trimmed by 1 base and J by 4 bases, leaving 7 bases between them. Germline V gene lookup returns CDR1 DFQATT and CDR2 SNEGSKA (reference sequence). CDR3 sequence: CSARARATEAFF. CDR3 nucleotides: TGCAGTGCTAGAGCTCGTGCCACTGAAGCTTTCTTT.

This clonotype was observed many times. The chain combines TRBV9 with TRBJ2-1; D is perhaps TRBD2 (6 bases). Germline V gene lookup returns CDR1 SGDLS and CDR2 YYNGEE. The V gene lost 3 bases and the J gene lost 4 bases, with 14 bases spanning the gap. The CDR3 sequence is 15 residues long. CDR3 in DNA: TGTGCCAGCAGCGCTCGGGACTGGATTTACAATGAGCAGTTCTTC. This codes for CASSARDWIYNEQFF. The variable domain in full, completed from reference TRBV9 and TRBJ2-1, reads DSGVTQTPKHLITATGQRVTLRCSPRSGDLSVYWYQQSLDQGLQFLIQYYNGEERAKGNILERFSAQQFPDLHSELNLSSLELGDSALYFCASSARDWIYNEQFFGPGTRLTVL.

The sample holds many counts of this clonotype. The chain joins TRBV9 to TRBJ1-1; no definite D call. The CDR3 totals 15 residues. Germline lookup yields CDR1 SGDLS and CDR2 YYNGEE. The V end lost 2 bases, the J end lost 1 base, and 12 bases lay between the germline ends. The CDR3 coding sequence is TGTGCCAGCAGCGTCTTGGCACAGACGAACACTGAAGCTTTCTTT. Its protein product is CASSVLAQTNTEAFF.

This clonotype was observed a handful of times. This sequence joins TRBV20-1 and TRBJ2-7, with no clear D. Trimming pared 0 bases from V and 2 bases from J, leaving 5 bases between. Germline CDR1 DFQATT, CDR2 SNEGSKA (reference sequence). The CDR3 loop spans 12 amino acids. The CDR3 is CSARDGTYEQYF. The CDR3 DNA sequence: TGCAGTGCTAGAGATGGTACCTACGAGCAGTACTTC.

This clonotype showed up just a few times. The CDR3 DNA follows: TGTGCCAGCAGTCTGGGGACAGAGGAGCAGCCCCAGCATTTT. It codes for CASSLGTEEQPQHF. The chain uses TRBV12-3 or TRBV12-4 and TRBJ1-5; the match to TRBD1 covers 7 bases. The V gene end was trimmed by 5 bases and the J gene end by 7 bases; junction bases not matched to a gene: 8. This CDR3 has 14 amino acids.

This clonotype was detected ten times or more. The chain carries TRBV5-5 and TRBJ2-7; D remains unclear. Trimming removed 0 bases from V and 1 base from J, with 5 bases in between. The CDR3 totals 13 residues. CDR1 is SGHKS and CDR2 is YYEKEE in the germline V gene (reference sequence). The CDR3 is CASSLVISYEQYF. DNA of the CDR3: TGTGCCAGCAGCTTGGTAATATCCTACGAGCAGTACTTC.

This clonotype has at least ten counts. The chain combines TRBV12-3 or TRBV12-4 with TRBJ2-1; D tentatively reads TRBD1 or TRBD2 (7 bases each). The CDR3 spans 20 residues. V lost 0 bases to trimming and J lost 3 bases, with 24 bases between them. The CDR3: CASSLARQGLIQKVYNEQFF. CDR3 nucleotide sequence: TGTGCCAGCAGTTTAGCGAGACAGGGACTAATACAAAAGGTCTACAATGAGCAGTTCTTC.